One and the same sample provided the 24 T cell receptor beta chains below, sequenced in a study of cytomegalovirus exposure and HLA in healthy donors. The PCR ran on 60 Vbeta and 13 Jbeta primers. Assay: immunoSEQ multiplex PCR; the TCRdb copy retains only in-frame clones and omits some. This table holds about 59,000 clones, about 90% found once. Sample: PBMCs. Receptors were obtained from a man aged 25 to 40 in good health and CMV-seropositive.

This clone came up once. The chain carries TRBV5-1 and TRBJ2-5, with 8 bases matching TRBD2. The length of the CDR3 is 14 residues. CDR1 is SGHRS, CDR2 YFSETQ, per germline. V was clipped by 1 base and J by 4 bases; unmatched bases: 3. This CDR3 is CASSLQAGGETQYF. DNA for the CDR3: TGCGCCAGCAGCTTGCAGGCGGGAGGAGAGACCCAGTACTTC. Looking up the rest from reference TRBV5-1 and TRBJ2-5 gives the full variable domain: KAGVTQTPRYLIKTRGQQVTLSCSPISGHRSVSWYQQTPGQGLQFLFEYFSETQRNKGNFPGRFSGRQFSNSRSEMNVSTLELGDSALYLCASSLQAGGETQYFGPGTRLLVL.

This clone is a singleton in its sample. The V call is TRBV5-1, the J call TRBJ2-3, with no clear D. The germline V gene encodes CDR1 SGHRS and CDR2 YFSETQ. The CDR3 is 13 residues long. V was pared by 0 bases and J by 2 bases, with 4 bases between. CDR3 residues: CASSLASTDTQYF. The CDR3 coding sequence is TGCGCCAGCAGCTTGGCCTCCACAGATACGCAGTATTTT.

V and J are TRBV10-3 and TRBJ2-5, with 9 bases identical to TRBD2. The CDR3 runs 16 residues. V was clipped by 0 bases and J by 9 bases; unmatched bases: 11. The V gene's germline CDR1 is ENHRY and CDR2 SYGVKD. CDR3 amino acids: CAISESSFLGTSSQYF. CDR3 sequence (DNA): TGTGCCATCAGTGAGTCGTCATTTCTAGGGACTAGCTCCCAGTACTTC.

The gene calls are TRBV7-6 and TRBJ2-1; TRBD2 matches at 11 bases. The CDR3 has 15 amino acids. Germline assignment: CDR1 SGHVS and CDR2 FNYEAQ. The trim removed 6 bases at V and 6 bases at J, leaving 7 bases unmatched. The chain's CDR3 is CASRPGLAASNEQFF. CDR3 in DNA: TGTGCCAGCAGGCCGGGACTAGCGGCCTCCAATGAGCAGTTCTTC.

This clone appeared a single time. V usage is TRBV11-3 and J usage is TRBJ2-7; 10 nucleotides agree with TRBD2. Germline CDR1 reads SGHNT; CDR2 reads YENEEA. The length of the CDR3 is 15 residues. The V and J ends lost 5 bases and 4 bases, in that order; junction bases with no gene match: 8. This CDR3 is CASSPLAGEEYEQYF. CDR3 bases: TGTGCCAGCAGCCCCCTAGCGGGAGAGGAGTACGAGCAGTACTTC. Variable domain in full (rest from reference TRBV11-3 and TRBJ2-7): EAGVVQSPRYKIIEKKQPVAFWCNPISGHNTLYWYLQNLGQGPELLIRYENEEAVDDSQLPKDRFSAERLKGVDSTLKIQPAELGDSAVYLCASSPLAGEEYEQYFGPGTRLTVT.

Relative to its sample, this clone is large. The V call is TRBV4-3, the J call TRBJ2-7, with TRBD1 matching over 9 bases. CDR3 length: 14 residues. The V gene's germline CDR1 is LGHNA and CDR2 YSLEER. The V segment lost 4 bases and the J segment 3 bases; nucleotides outside the gene matches: 4. CDR3 coding DNA: TGCGCCAGCAGCCGGAGGACAGGGGACTACGAGCAGTACTTC. Its translation: CASSRRTGDYEQYF.

The V gene is TRBV4-1, the J gene TRBJ2-1; 7 nucleotides agree with TRBD2. Germline CDR1 is MGHRA and CDR2 is YSYEKL. This CDR3 spans 17 amino acids. The J segment lost 4 bases and the V segment lost 0 bases, leaving 9 bases of the junction unmatched. The CDR3 bases are TGCGCCAGCAGCCAAGATGTGAGGCGGGAGAGTTACAATGAGCAGTTCTTC. Residues: CASSQDVRRESYNEQFF.

The rearrangement links TRBV19 to TRBJ1-4; D gene uncertain. The CDR3 sequence is 16 residues long. The germline V gene has CDR1 LNHDA and CDR2 SQIVND (reference sequence). The germline V and J ends were trimmed by 4 bases and 0 bases, with 12 bases remaining between them. The CDR3 DNA is TGTGCCAGTAGTACCCTCGACACCCCAACTAATGAAAAACTGTTTTTT. This translates into CASSTLDTPTNEKLFF.

This clone has a single count. The chain couples TRBV29-1 to TRBJ1-2, with TRBD1 matching over 7 bases. V lost 8 bases, J lost 7 bases, and 16 bases stayed unmatched. The CDR3 is 14 residues long. Per germline, CDR1 SQVTM and CDR2 ANQGSEA. The DNA of the CDR3 is TGCAGCACCACTGCCGACAGGGTCGAAACTGGCTACACCTTC. It encodes CSTTADRVETGYTF.

A remark on this clone: A read error may account for a junction end that differs from germline. The V call is TRBV7-9, the J call TRBJ2-2; D possibly corresponds to TRBD1 (5 bases). This CDR3 spans 16 amino acids. Looked up from germline, CDR1 is SEHNR and CDR2 is FQNEAQ (reference sequence). DNA of the CDR3: TGTTCCAGCAGCTTATTCGAGACAGTAAACACCGGGGAGCTGTTTTTT. It specifies CSSSLFETVNTGELFF.

This clone was seen a single time. V gene TRBV2 combines with J gene TRBJ2-1; 12 nucleotides match TRBD2. The CDR3 has 17 amino acids. The germline V gene has CDR1 SNHLY and CDR2 FYNNEI. Trimming cost V 1 base and J 7 bases; bases outside gene matches: 8. DNA for the CDR3: TGTGCCAGCAGTGAAGGGGTGACTAGCGGGAGTAAAAATGAGCAGTTCTTC. It encodes CASSEGVTSGSKNEQFF.

The chain links TRBV28 to TRBJ2-7; the match to TRBD1 covers 7 bases. CDR1 and CDR2 from the germline V gene are MDHEN and SYDVKM. The ends lost 3 bases at V and 3 bases at J; junction bases unmatched: 23. The CDR3 covers 20 residues. The CDR3 sequence: CASSFLLLGQKSGQHYEQYF. Here the CDR3 DNA reads TGTGCCAGCAGTTTCCTACTTTTGGGTCAAAAATCGGGACAGCACTACGAGCAGTACTTC.

The V call is TRBV4-2, the J call TRBJ2-1; D is perhaps TRBD2 (6 bases). CDR1 is LGHNA, CDR2 YNFKEQ, per germline. The CDR3 covers 16 residues. The V end was cut by 2 bases, the J end by 5 bases, with 16 bases between. CDR3 amino acids: CASSQPSDGTHNEQFF. The CDR3 DNA is TGTGCCAGCAGCCAACCATCAGACGGGACTCACAATGAGCAGTTCTTC.

This sequence joins TRBV11-1 and TRBJ2-5; TRBD2 aligns across 7 bases. CDR1 SGHAT and CDR2 FQDESV come from the germline V gene (reference sequence). After removal of 4 bases from V and 2 bases from J, the junction contained 7 bases not matched to a gene. The CDR3 loop spans 15 amino acids. DNA of the CDR3: TGTGCCAGCAGCTCCGGATCTAGCGGACAAGAGACCCAGTACTTC. The encoded protein is CASSSGSSGQETQYF. Using reference TRBV11-1 and TRBJ2-5 for the parts outside the CDR3, the full variable domain is EAEVAQSPRYKITEKSQAVAFWCDPISGHATLYWYRQILGQGPELLVQFQDESVVDDSQLPKDRFSAERLKGVDSTLKIQPAELGDSAMYLCASSSGSSGQETQYFGPGTRLLVL.

The chain recombines TRBV11-2 with TRBJ2-7; TRBD2 aligns across 15 bases. This CDR3 has 15 amino acids. The germline CDR1 and CDR2 sequences are SGHAT and FQNNGV. The junction had 2 bases not matched to a gene; V was cut back by 3 bases and J by 5 bases. CDR3 sequence reads: CASSFGLAGGHEQYF. CDR3 in DNA: TGTGCCAGCAGCTTCGGACTAGCGGGAGGGCACGAGCAGTACTTC.

V gene TRBV6-6 combines with J gene TRBJ1-6; TRBD1 matches 7 bases. The CDR3 runs 15 residues. V was clipped by 0 bases and J by 10 bases; unmatched bases: 6. Germline V lookup: CDR1 MNHNY, CDR2 SVGAGI (reference sequence). The CDR3: CASSYSGQSGSPLHF. The DNA of the CDR3 is TGTGCCAGCAGTTACTCGGGACAGAGCGGATCACCCCTCCACTTT.

The chain links TRBV5-6 to TRBJ1-5; a weak D match, TRBD1 (5 bases). CDR3 length: 14 amino acids. The germline V gene has CDR1 SGHDT and CDR2 YYEEEE. Between the trimmed V and J ends, which lost 3 bases and 3 bases, there was a span of 10 bases. CDR3 residues: CASSWQGNNQPQHF. The CDR3 DNA sequence: TGTGCCAGCAGCTGGCAGGGAAACAATCAGCCCCAGCATTTT.

The CDR3 loop is CASSPDRQGAYNEQFF. The DNA of the CDR3 is TGCGCCAGCAGCCCGGACCGACAGGGGGCGTACAATGAGCAGTTCTTC. The V and J genes are TRBV5-1 and TRBJ2-1, with 10 bases fitting TRBD1. J gave up 4 bases and V 4 bases, and 8 bases lay outside the gene matches. This CDR3 region has 16 residues. Germline CDR1 is SGHRS and CDR2 is YFSETQ.

V gene TRBV5-6 combines with J gene TRBJ2-7; D possibly corresponds to TRBD2 (6 bases). CDR1 and CDR2 from the germline V gene are SGHDT and YYEEEE. Trimming left V 1 base short and J 6 bases short, with 14 bases between. The CDR3 loop spans 14 amino acids. CDR3: CASSLTPGASEQYF. CDR3 nucleotides: TGTGCCAGCAGCTTGACCCCGGGAGCCTCCGAGCAGTACTTC. Full variable domain (missing parts from reference TRBV5-6 and TRBJ2-7): DAGVTQSPTHLIKTRGQQVTLRCSPKSGHDTVSWYQQALGQGPQFIFQYYEEEERQRGNFPDRFSGHQFPNYSSELNVNALLLGDSALYLCASSLTPGASEQYFGPGTRLTVT.

The chain carries TRBV7-3 and TRBJ2-3; 11 bases are shared with TRBD1. CDR1 and CDR2 from the germline V gene are SGHTA and FQGTGA. V lost 4 bases and J lost 3; bases outside the gene matches: 9. The CDR3 spans 17 residues. The CDR3, as DNA: TGTGCCAGCAGCTCACCCGGGACAGGGGGGTGGACAGATACGCAGTATTTT. This gives the protein CASSSPGTGGWTDTQYF.

There are a few counts of this clone. The V and J genes are TRBV4-1 and TRBJ2-2; 7 positions match TRBD2. Germline assignment: CDR1 MGHRA and CDR2 YSYEKL. The junction had 10 bases not matched to a gene; V was cut back by 3 bases and J by 6 bases. The CDR3 consists of 16 residues. CDR3 nucleotide sequence: TGCGCCAGCAGCCAGGCCCTTACTAGCGAAGCCGGGGAGCTGTTTTTT. Its translation is CASSQALTSEAGELFF.

The chain carries TRBV15 and TRBJ2-5; weak D call: TRBD1 (5 bases). Germline V gene lookup returns CDR1 LNHNV and CDR2 YYDKDF (reference sequence). This CDR3 has 14 amino acids. Trimming pared 0 bases from V and 4 bases from J, leaving 9 bases between. The CDR3 loop reads CATSRDPTAETQYF. The CDR3 nucleotides read TGTGCCACCAGCAGAGATCCGACAGCAGAGACCCAGTACTTC.

This clone came up once. The genes are TRBV6-5 and TRBJ1-1; 8 nucleotides line up with TRBD1. With V trimmed by 7 bases and J by 3 bases, 7 bases remained unmatched. Per germline, CDR1 MNHEY and CDR2 SVGAGI. This CDR3 is built from 14 residues. The CDR3 region has the DNA TGTGCCAGCACTCTGGACAGGGAATACACTGAAGCTTTCTTT. Translated, it gives CASTLDREYTEAFF.

The genes are TRBV18 and TRBJ2-1; 7 positions agree with TRBD2. V lost 3 bases, J lost 6 bases, and 8 bases stayed unmatched. The CDR3 has 15 amino acids. Per the germline V gene, CDR1 is KGHSH and CDR2 is LQKENI. The CDR3 spells CASSPGLSSFNEQFF. CDR3 bases: TGTGCCAGCTCACCGGGACTAAGTTCGTTCAATGAGCAGTTCTTC.